Listed below are T cell receptor beta chains from one sample, sequenced in a study of blood T cell repertoires in COVID-19. Clones were read by immunoSEQ multiplex PCR, and TCRdb kept only the in-frame ones, dropping some. The sample shows fewer than 200,000 clones, roughly 86% of them seen only once. Sequenced material: PBMCs or T cells enriched from blood (not recorded which). These TCRs come from a woman between 40 and 50 years old in a cohort exposed to, infected with or recovered from COVID-19 (not recorded which). CDR3s include the opening cysteine and the closing phenylalanine or tryptophan. Each record gives: V gene, D gene, CDR3 length, J gene, clone size, CDR3 DNA, CDR3 protein. A D gene is named only where the DNA matches it firmly. Part of the rows lack a size; the others show once, few, many or a class for expanded clones.

TRBV19	NA	15	TRBJ1-5	NA	TGTGCCAGTAGTACCTGGACAGTCAACAATCAGCCCCAGCATTTT	CASSTWTVNNQPQHF
TRBV5-1	NA	14	TRBJ1-1	NA	TGCGCCAGCGCCAGGCAGGGTGTGGGCACTGAAGCTTTCTTT	CASARQGVGTEAFF
TRBV4-1	TRBD1	15	TRBJ2-1	NA	TGCGCCAGCAGCCAGGGACAGTGGGCCTCGGATGAGCAGTTCTTC	CASSQGQWASDEQFF
TRBV11-2	TRBD1	15	TRBJ2-3	NA	TGTGCCAGCACCAAGGGACAGGGTGGGGCAGATACGCAGTATTTT	CASTKGQGGADTQYF
TRBV2	NA	12	TRBJ2-7	few	TGTGCCAGCACTGTTACTCCCTACGAGCAGTACTTC	CASTVTPYEQYF
TRBV25-1	NA	15	TRBJ2-5	NA	TGTGCCAGCAGTGACCCCGGCCGGAGGGGAGAGACCCAGTACTTC	CASSDPGRRGETQYF
TRBV4-3	NA	15	TRBJ1-2	NA	TGCGCCAGCAGCCAAGAGGCAGGGGTGAGCTATGGCTACACCTTC	CASSQEAGVSYGYTF
TRBV6-6	NA	14	TRBJ1-6	NA	TGTGCCAGCCGAACCGGCAGGGAGGTGTCACCCCTCCACTTT	CASRTGREVSPLHF
TRBV4-1	TRBD1	14	TRBJ1-1	NA	TGCGCCAGCAGGGGACAGATACGAAACACTGAAGCTTTCTTT	CASRGQIRNTEAFF
TRBV4-2	TRBD2	17	TRBJ2-5	few	TGTGCCAGCAGCCAATTAAGACTAGCGGGCCATCAAGAGACCCAGTACTTC	CASSQLRLAGHQETQYF
TRBV19	TRBD2	15	TRBJ2-1	NA	TGTGCCAGTAGTGGGACTAGCGGGGGGTACAATGAGCAGTTCTTC	CASSGTSGGYNEQFF